This TCR beta chain was retrieved from a study of blood T cell repertoires in COVID-19. Turning to the study itself: Researchers got acute and convalescent COVID-19 samples from the United States, Italy and Spain. PBMCs, B-cell-depleted T cells, or T cells were the source of the cDNA or gDNA that made up the material.

Germline V CDR1 and CDR2: SNHLY, FYNNEI. V gave up 6 bases and J gave up 0 bases, with 11 bases separating them. The CDR3 totals 15 residues. Authors' data handling: Estimated nucleated cell counts came from reference gene primer amplification. Assay: immunoSEQ multiplex PCR; the TCRdb copy retains only in-frame clones and omits some. V and J calls plus clone size are reproduced from that table; the DNA served to infer D and trimming. The sample lists 100,000 or so clones; more than 85% were seen once. Sequencing input: peripheral blood. The chain uses TRBV2 and TRBJ1-4, with D possibly TRBD1 on 6 matching bases. The receptor comes from a man in his late teens or twenties with acute or convalescent COVID-19. The CDR3 bases are TGTGCCAGCAGGAGGACAGTTGCAACTAATGAAAAACTGTTTTTT. Translation: CASRRTVATNEKLFF.